This TCR beta chain was recovered during a study of early T cells in non-severe SARS-CoV-2 infection. As for the study in general: From unsorted whole blood, bulk RNA was sequenced, and the chains remained unpaired.

In this sample, this clonotype turned up many times. Its antigen is currently unknown. Whole-study findings and limits: Anti-spike CD8 responses were favored in VDJdb matching, and private and CD4 specificities were missed.

V lost 3 bases to trimming and J lost 4 bases, with 13 bases between them. This CDR3 has 15 amino acids. The germline gives CDR1 SQVTM, CDR2 ANQGSEA. Individual cDNA molecules received unique molecular identifiers. TCRdb recomputed calls from the 5' RACE reads with MiXCR, one row per CDR3 protein. Of some 120,000 distinct CDR3 sequences listed, about 15% are singletons. The clonotype comes from an adult who was a healthcare worker with PCR-confirmed SARS-CoV-2 infection or an uninfected control (not recorded which). Sequencing used whole blood. The chain couples TRBV29-1 to TRBJ2-6; D ambiguous. CDR3 DNA sequence: TGCAGCGTTGAGATCCTATACTCCGGGGCCAACGTCCTGACTTTC. This sequence encodes CSVEILYSGANVLTF.